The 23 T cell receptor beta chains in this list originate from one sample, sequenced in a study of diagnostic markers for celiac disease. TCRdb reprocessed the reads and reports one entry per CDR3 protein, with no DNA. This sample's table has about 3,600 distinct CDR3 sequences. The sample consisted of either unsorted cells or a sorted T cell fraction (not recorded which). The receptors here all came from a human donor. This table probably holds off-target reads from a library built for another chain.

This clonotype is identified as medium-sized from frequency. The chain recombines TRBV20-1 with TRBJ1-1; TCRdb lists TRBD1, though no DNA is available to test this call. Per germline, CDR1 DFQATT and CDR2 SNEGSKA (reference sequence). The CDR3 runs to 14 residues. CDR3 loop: CSASLGGMNTEAFF.

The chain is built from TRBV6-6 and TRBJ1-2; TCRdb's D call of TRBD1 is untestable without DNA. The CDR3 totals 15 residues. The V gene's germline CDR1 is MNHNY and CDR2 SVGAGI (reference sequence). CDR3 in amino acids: CASSYPGQANYGYTF.

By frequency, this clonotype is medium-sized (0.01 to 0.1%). The CDR3 spells CSVARLAGDTDTQYF. V is TRBV29-1 and J is TRBJ2-3; the TRBD2 assignment by TCRdb is unverifiable without DNA. The CDR3 has 15 residues. The germline V gene has CDR1 SQVTM and CDR2 ANQGSEA.

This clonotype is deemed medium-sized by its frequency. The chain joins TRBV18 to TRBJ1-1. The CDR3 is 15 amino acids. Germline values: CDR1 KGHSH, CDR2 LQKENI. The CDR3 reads CASSIYIRGGGKAFF.

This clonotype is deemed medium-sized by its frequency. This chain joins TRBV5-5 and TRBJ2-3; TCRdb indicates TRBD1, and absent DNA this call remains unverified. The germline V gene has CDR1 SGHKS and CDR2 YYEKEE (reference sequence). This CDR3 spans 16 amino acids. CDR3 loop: CASSLFGTGGADTQYF.

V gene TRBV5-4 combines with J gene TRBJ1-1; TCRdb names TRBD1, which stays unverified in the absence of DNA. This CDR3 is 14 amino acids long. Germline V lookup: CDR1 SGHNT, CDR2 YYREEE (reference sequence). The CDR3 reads CASSPTGEVTEAFF.

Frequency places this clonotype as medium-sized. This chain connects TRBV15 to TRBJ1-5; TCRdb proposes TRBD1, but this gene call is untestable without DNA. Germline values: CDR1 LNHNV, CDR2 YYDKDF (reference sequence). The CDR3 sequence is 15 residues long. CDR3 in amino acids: CATKSTGSGNQPQHF.

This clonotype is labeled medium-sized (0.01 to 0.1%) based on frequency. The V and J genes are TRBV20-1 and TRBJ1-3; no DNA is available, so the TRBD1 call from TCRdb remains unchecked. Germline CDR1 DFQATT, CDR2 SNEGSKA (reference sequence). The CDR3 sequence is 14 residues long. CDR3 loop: CSAPALTGTNTIYF.

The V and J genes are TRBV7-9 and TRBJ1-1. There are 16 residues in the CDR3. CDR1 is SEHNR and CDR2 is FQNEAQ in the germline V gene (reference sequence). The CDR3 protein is CASSLGHSSMNTEAFF.

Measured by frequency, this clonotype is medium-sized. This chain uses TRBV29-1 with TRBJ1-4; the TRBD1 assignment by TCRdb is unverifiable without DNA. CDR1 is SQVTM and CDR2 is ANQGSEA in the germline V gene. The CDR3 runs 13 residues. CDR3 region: CSVVPGQSEKLFF.

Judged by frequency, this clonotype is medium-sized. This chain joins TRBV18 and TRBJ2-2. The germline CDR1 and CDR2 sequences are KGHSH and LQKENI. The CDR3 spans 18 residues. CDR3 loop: CASSPPKQATPRTGELFF.

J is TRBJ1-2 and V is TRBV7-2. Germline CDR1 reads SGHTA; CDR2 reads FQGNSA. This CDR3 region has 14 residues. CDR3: CASSFFPTNYGYTF.

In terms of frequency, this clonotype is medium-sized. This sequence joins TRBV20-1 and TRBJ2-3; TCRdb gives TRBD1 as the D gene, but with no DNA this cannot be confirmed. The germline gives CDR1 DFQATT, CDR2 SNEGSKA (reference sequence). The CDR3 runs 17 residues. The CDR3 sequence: CSARDRERGNIAYTQYF.

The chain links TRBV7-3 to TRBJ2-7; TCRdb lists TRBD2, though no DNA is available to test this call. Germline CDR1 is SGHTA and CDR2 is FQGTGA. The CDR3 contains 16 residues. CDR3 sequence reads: CASSIGTSGSSYEQYF.

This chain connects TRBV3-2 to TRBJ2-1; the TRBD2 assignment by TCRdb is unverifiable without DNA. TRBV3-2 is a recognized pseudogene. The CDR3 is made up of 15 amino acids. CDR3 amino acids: CASTLRLGLNNEQFF.

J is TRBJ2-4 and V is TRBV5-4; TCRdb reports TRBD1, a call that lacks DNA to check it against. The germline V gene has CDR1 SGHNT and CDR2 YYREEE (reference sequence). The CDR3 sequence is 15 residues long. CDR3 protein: CASSFWGPGRNIQYF. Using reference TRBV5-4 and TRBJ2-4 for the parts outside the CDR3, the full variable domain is ETGVTQSPTHLIKTRGQQVTLRCSSQSGHNTVSWYQQALGQGPQFIFQYYREEENGRGNFPPRFSGLQFPNYSSELNVNALELDDSALYLCASSFWGPGRNIQYFGAGTRLSVL.

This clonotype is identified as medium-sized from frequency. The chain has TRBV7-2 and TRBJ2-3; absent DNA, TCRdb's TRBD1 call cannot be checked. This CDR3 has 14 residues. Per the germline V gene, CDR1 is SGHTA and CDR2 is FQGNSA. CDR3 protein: CASRGRASTDTQYF.

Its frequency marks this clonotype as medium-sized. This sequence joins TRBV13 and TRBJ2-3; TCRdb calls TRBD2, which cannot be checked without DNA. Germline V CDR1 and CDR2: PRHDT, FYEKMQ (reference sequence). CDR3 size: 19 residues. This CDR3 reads CASSGTSGGILPGADTQYF.

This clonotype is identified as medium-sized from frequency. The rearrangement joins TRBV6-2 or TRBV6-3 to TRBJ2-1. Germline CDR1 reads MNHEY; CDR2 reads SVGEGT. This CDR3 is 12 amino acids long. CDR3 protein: CASSDGSWEQFF.

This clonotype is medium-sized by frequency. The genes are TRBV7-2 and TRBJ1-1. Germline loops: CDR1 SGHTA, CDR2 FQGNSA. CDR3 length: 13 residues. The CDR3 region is CASSLDGESQAFF.

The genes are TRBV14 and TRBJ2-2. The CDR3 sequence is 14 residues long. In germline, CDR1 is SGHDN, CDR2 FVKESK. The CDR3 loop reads CASSLGRYTGELFF.

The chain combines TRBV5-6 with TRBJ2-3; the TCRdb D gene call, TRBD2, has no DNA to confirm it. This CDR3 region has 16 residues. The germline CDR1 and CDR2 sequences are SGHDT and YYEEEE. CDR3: CASSLLPGHSTDTQYF.

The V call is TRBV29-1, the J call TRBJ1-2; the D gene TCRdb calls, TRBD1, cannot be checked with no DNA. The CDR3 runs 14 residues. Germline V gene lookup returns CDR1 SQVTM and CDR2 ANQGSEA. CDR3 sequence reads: CSVEATGETWGYTF. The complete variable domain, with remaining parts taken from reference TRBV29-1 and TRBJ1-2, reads SAVISQKPSRDICQRGTSLTIQCQVDSQVTMMFWYRQQPGQSLTLIATANQGSEATYESGFVIDKFPISRPNLTFSTLTVSNMSPEDSSIYLCSVEATGETWGYTFGSGTRLTVV.